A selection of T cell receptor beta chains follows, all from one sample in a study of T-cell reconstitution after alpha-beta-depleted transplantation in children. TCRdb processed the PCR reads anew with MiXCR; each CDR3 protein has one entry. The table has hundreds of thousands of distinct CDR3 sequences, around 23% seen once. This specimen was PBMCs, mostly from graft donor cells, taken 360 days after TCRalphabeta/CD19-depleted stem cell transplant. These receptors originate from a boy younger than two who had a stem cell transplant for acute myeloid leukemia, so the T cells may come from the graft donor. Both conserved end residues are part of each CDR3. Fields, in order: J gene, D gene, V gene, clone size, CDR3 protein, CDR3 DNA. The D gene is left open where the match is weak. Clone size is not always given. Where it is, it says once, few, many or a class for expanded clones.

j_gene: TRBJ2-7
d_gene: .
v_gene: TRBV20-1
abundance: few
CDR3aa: CSARDYTSHSYEQYF
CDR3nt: TGCAGTGCTAGAGATTACACTAGCCACTCCTACGAGCAGTACTTC

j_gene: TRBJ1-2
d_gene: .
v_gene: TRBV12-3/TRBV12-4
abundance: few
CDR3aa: CASTGQTNYGYTF
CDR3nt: TGTGCCAGCACCGGACAGACCAACTATGGCTACACCTTC

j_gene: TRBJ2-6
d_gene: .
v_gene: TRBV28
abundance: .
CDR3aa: CASSLWALDRTSGANVLTF
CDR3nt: TGTGCCAGCAGTTTATGGGCCCTCGACAGGACCTCTGGGGCCAACGTCCTGACTTTC

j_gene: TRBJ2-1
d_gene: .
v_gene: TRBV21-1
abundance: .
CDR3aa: CASSKLGSGRYNEQFF
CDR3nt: TGTGCCAGCAGCAAATTAGGCAGCGGGAGGTACAATGAGCAGTTCTTC

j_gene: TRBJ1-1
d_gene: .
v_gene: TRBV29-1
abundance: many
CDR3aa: CSVVGPITEAFF
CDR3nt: TGCAGCGTTGTGGGTCCCATCACTGAAGCTTTCTTT

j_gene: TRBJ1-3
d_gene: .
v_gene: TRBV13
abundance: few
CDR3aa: CASSPYKTGNTIYF
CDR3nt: TGTGCCAGCAGCCCGTACAAGACTGGAAACACCATATATTTT

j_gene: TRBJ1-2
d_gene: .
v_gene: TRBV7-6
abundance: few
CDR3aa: CASSFGDSPDYGYTF
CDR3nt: TGTGCCAGCAGCTTTGGAGACAGTCCCGACTATGGCTACACCTTC

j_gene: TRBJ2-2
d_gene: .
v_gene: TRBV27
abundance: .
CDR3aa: CASRYLGVAGELFF
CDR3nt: TGTGCCAGCCGTTACCTAGGGGTGGCCGGGGAGCTGTTTTTT

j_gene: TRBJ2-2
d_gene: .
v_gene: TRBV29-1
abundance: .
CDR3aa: CSVPMGNTGELFF
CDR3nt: TGCAGCGTTCCTATGGGGAACACCGGGGAGCTGTTTTTT

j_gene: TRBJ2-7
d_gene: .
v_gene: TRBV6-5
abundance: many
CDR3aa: CASSYPASYEQYF
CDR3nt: TGTGCCAGCAGTTACCCTGCCTCCTACGAGCAGTACTTC

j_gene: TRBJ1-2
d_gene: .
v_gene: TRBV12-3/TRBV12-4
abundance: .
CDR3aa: CASSFTLNYGYTF
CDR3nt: TGTGCCAGCAGTTTTACCCTAAACTATGGCTACACCTTC

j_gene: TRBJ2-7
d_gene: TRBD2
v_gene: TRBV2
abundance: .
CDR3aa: CASSEAGLAEPYEQYF
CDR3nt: TGTGCCAGCAGTGAAGCGGGACTAGCGGAACCCTACGAGCAGTACTTC

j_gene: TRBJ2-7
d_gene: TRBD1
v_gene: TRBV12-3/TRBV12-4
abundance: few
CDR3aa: CASRIQGSYEQYF
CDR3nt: TGTGCCAGCAGAATACAGGGGTCCTACGAGCAGTACTTC

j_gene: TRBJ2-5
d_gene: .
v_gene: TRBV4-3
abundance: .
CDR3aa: CASSQDDGGPQYF
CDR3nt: TGCGCCAGCAGCCAAGATGACGGGGGACCCCAGTACTTC

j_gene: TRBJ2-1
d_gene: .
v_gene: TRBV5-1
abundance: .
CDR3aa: CASSLSSRREQFF
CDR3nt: TGCGCCAGCAGCCTTTCGTCACGGCGGGAGCAGTTCTTC

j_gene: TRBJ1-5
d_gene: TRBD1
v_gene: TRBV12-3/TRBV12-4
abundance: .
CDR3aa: CASSAGTGNNQPQHF
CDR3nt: TGTGCCAGCAGTGCCGGGACAGGGAACAATCAGCCCCAGCATTTT

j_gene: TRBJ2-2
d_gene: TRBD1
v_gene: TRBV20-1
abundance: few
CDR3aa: CSAGQGEDTGELFF
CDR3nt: TGCAGTGCTGGTCAGGGGGAAGACACCGGGGAGCTGTTTTTT

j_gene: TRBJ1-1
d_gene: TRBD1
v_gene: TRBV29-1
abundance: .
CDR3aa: CSVEVDRGNTEAFF
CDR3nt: TGCAGCGTTGAAGTTGACAGGGGAAACACTGAAGCTTTCTTT

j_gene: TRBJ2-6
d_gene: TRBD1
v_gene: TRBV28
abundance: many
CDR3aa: CASSTRGTGANVLTF
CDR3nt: TGTGCCAGCAGTACCAGGGGGACTGGGGCCAACGTCCTGACTTTC

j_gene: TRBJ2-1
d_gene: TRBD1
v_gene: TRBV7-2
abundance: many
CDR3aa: CASRSTGQYNEQFF
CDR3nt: TGTGCCAGCAGATCTACGGGACAGTACAATGAGCAGTTCTTC

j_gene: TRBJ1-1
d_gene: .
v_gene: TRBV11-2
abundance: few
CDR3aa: CASSKTGRDTEAFF
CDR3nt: TGTGCCAGCAGCAAAACAGGGAGGGACACTGAAGCTTTCTTT

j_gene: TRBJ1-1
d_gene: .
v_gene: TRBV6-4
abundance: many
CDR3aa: CASSKGMNTEAFF
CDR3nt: TGTGCCAGCAGCAAGGGCATGAACACTGAAGCTTTCTTT

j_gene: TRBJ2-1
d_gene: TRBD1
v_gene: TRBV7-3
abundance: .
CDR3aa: CASSYDRVAYNEQFF
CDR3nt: TGTGCCAGCAGTTATGACAGGGTAGCCTACAATGAGCAGTTCTTC

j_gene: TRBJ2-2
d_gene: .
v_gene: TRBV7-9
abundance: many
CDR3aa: CASSYPGRHLIGELFF
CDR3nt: TGTGCCAGCAGCTACCCCGGACGGCACTTGATTGGGGAGCTGTTTTTT

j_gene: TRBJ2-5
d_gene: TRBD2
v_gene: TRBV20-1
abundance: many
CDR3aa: CSASGGRGGETQYF
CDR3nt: TGCAGTGCAAGCGGGGGCAGGGGTGGGGAGACCCAGTACTTC

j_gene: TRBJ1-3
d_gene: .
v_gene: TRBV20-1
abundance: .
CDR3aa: CSAETAEGNTIYF
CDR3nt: TGCAGTGCTGAGACAGCGGAAGGAAACACCATATATTTT

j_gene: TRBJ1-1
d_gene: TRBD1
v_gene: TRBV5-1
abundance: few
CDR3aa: CASSTDRGTEAFF
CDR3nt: TGCGCCAGCAGCACGGACAGGGGGACTGAAGCTTTCTTT

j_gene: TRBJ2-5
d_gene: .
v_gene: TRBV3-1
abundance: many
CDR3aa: CASSQVPSVETQYF
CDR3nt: TGTGCCAGCAGCCAAGTGCCTAGCGTCGAGACCCAGTACTTC

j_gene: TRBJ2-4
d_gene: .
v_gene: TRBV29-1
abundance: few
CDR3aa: CSVVLGGDNIQYF
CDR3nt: TGCAGCGTTGTTCTGGGGGGCGACAACATTCAGTACTTC

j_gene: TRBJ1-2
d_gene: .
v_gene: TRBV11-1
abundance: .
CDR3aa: CASLGTDGYTF
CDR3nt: TGTGCCAGCCTTGGGACTGATGGCTACACCTTC

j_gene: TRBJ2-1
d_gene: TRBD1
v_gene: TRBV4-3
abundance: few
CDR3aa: CATSGQLYNEQFF
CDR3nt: TGCGCCACCTCGGGACAGCTCTACAATGAGCAGTTCTTC

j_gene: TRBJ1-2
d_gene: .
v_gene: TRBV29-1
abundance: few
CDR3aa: CSVVGAGVGLSADYGYTF
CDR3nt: TGCAGCGTTGTAGGAGCGGGGGTAGGGTTATCTGCTGACTATGGCTACACCTTC

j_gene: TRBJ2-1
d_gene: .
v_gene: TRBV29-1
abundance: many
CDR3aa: CSVHGGLAVNEQFF
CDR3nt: TGCAGCGTTCACGGTGGGTTGGCCGTCAATGAGCAGTTCTTC

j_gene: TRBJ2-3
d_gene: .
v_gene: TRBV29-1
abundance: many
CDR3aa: CSVEDLPDTQYF
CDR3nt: TGCAGCGTTGAAGATCTCCCGGATACGCAGTATTTT

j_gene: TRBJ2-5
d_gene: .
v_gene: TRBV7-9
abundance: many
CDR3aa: CASSWDRVEETQYF
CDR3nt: TGTGCCAGCAGCTGGGATCGGGTCGAGGAGACCCAGTACTTC

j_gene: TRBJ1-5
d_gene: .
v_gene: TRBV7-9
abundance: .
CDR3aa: CASSFGSLQPQHF
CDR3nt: TGTGCCAGCAGCTTTGGCAGCCTTCAGCCCCAGCATTTT

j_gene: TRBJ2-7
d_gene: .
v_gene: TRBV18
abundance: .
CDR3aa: CASSPRDRDWEQYF
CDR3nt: TGTGCCAGCTCACCAAGAGACAGGGACTGGGAGCAGTACTTC

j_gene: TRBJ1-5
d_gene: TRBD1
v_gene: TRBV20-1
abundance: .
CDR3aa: CSASWTGNNQPQHF
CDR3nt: TGCAGTGCTAGTTGGACAGGGAACAATCAGCCCCAGCATTTT

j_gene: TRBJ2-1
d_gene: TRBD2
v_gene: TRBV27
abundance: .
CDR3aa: CASSLHRGVYNEQFF
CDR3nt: TGTGCCAGCAGTCTTCACCGGGGGGTCTATAATGAGCAGTTCTTC

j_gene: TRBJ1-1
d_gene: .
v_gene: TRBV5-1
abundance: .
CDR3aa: CASSWSLQGTEAFF
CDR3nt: TGCGCCAGCAGCTGGTCCCTTCAGGGCACTGAAGCTTTCTTT

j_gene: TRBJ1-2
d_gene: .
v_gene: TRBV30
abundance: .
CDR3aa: CAWSAPGTRYGYTF
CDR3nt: TGTGCCTGGAGTGCCCCCGGGACTCGATATGGCTACACCTTC

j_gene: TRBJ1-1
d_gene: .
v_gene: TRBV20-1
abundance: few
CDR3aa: CSARDREGVLGTEAFF
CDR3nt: TGCAGTGCTAGAGATCGGGAAGGGGTTTTGGGCACTGAAGCTTTCTTT